This T cell receptor (beta chain) was captured in a study of T cell repertoires in cytomegalovirus infection. Broader study findings: HLA-C-restricted, CMV-specific TCR beta clonotypes were dominant ex vivo. Carriers of CMV and the relevant HLA type were discriminated by public TCR beta frequency.

There are a few counts of this clonotype. Antigen unknown. TCRdb reprocessed the reads via MiXCR and lists one record per CDR3 protein. The data show 300,000 to 400,000 distinct CDR3 sequences, over 7.5% seen once. The V gene end was trimmed by 11 bases and the J gene end by 7 bases; junction bases not matched to a gene: 7. CDR1 is MNHGY, CDR2 SAAAGT, per germline. This CDR3 contains 13 residues. The gene calls are TRBV6-8 and TRBJ2-1; TRBD2 aligns across 11 bases. This clonotype was sampled from a human donor in good health (CMV status not recorded). Some clones in this sample may be carry-over from other donors' samples. The sequenced material came from PBMCs. The CDR3 DNA is TGTGCCTCCAAACTAGCGGGAGTTAATGAGCAGTTCTTC. This encodes CASKLAGVNEQFF.